The 20 T cell receptor beta chains given below trace back to one sample, sequenced in a study of OX40 agonist ivuxolimab in advanced cancers. Sequencing was performed with immunoSEQ multiplex PCR; in TCRdb, only in-frame clones are kept and a portion is missing. Among more than 80,000 clones listed, roughly nine tenths were seen once. Sequences were derived from CD4+ or CD8+ T cells sorted from blood, sampled in a trial of the OX40 agonist ivuxolimab. The receptors originated from an adult with an advanced solid tumor such as melanoma, head and neck, liver or kidney cancer.

The sample holds one count of this clone. The chain couples TRBV13 to TRBJ2-7; D may be TRBD2 (5 bases). V was pared by 1 base and J by 7 bases, with 26 bases between. The CDR3 consists of 18 residues. Germline loops: CDR1 PRHDT, CDR2 FYEKMQ (reference sequence). The CDR3 bases are TGTGCCAGCAGCTTAGCCCCAATGGGTCTAGCTCCGATGGGGGAGCAGTACTTC. As protein: CASSLAPMGLAPMGEQYF. Full variable domain (rest looked up from reference TRBV13 and TRBJ2-7): AAGVIQSPRHLIKEKRETATLKCYPIPRHDTVYWYQQGPGQDPQFLISFYEKMQSDKGSIPDRFSAQQFSDYHSELNMSSLELGDSALYFCASSLAPMGLAPMGEQYFGPGTRLTVT.

The count of this clone is one. This chain links TRBV9 with TRBJ1-1, with D possibly being TRBD1 (6 bases). Between the trimmed V and J ends, which lost 0 bases and 1 base, there was a span of 13 bases. CDR1 is SGDLS, CDR2 YYNGEE, per germline. CDR3 length: 16 residues. The chain's CDR3 is CASSVGGGGGNTEAFF. CDR3 DNA sequence: TGTGCCAGCAGCGTAGGAGGAGGGGGAGGGAACACTGAAGCTTTCTTT.

J is TRBJ2-7 and V is TRBV2; D possibly matches TRBD1 or TRBD2 (5 bases each). Germline loops: CDR1 SNHLY, CDR2 FYNNEI. Deletions cut 0 bases from V and 5 bases from J, with 8 bases between. CDR3 length: 13 amino acids. The CDR3 loop reads CASSEAGTHEQYF. The DNA of the CDR3 is TGTGCCAGCAGTGAAGCAGGGACCCACGAGCAGTACTTC.

V gene TRBV27 combines with J gene TRBJ2-7; 12 nucleotides align to TRBD1. Per the germline V gene, CDR1 is MNHEY and CDR2 is SMNVEV (reference sequence). The CDR3 contains 14 residues. J was trimmed by 4 bases and V by 5 bases; bases with no gene match: 3. The CDR3 bases are TGTGCCAGCAGTGTGGGACAGGGGGCGTACGAGCAGTACTTC. Translation: CASSVGQGAYEQYF.

Regarding this clone: Other DNA sequences from this sample encode an identical CDR3 as well. The chain links TRBV28 to TRBJ1-2, with D uncertain. CDR3 size: 10 residues. Germline V CDR1 and CDR2: MDHEN, SYDVKM. The V end lost 6 bases, the J end lost 5 bases, and 4 bases lay between the germline ends. The CDR3 is CASSRYGYTF. In DNA form, the CDR3 reads TGTGCCAGCAGCCGGTATGGCTACACCTTC.

The genes are TRBV7-2 and TRBJ2-1, with D perhaps TRBD2 (6 bases). The germline V and J ends were trimmed by 1 base and 7 bases, with 11 bases remaining between them. There are 14 residues in the CDR3. Looked up from germline, CDR1 is SGHTA and CDR2 is FQGNSA. The CDR3, as DNA: TGTGCCAGCAGCTTAGTGGCTAGCGCGAATGAGCAGTTCTTC. Its translation: CASSLVASANEQFF.

This clone was observed once. The chain employs TRBV18 and TRBJ1-5; 7 bases agree with TRBD1. The CDR3 loop spans 15 amino acids. Germline V gene lookup returns CDR1 KGHSH and CDR2 LQKENI. J lost 2 bases, V lost 6 bases, and 7 bases had no gene match. The CDR3 DNA reads as TGTGCCAGCTCGGACCGGGACAGTGGCAATCAGCCCCAGCATTTT. It yields the protein CASSDRDSGNQPQHF. Complete variable domain (other parts from reference TRBV18 and TRBJ1-5): NAGVMQNPRHLVRRRGQEARLRCSPMKGHSHVYWYRQLPEEGLKFMVYLQKENIIDESGMPKERFSAEFPKEGPSILRIQQVVRGDSAAYFCASSDRDSGNQPQHFGDGTRLSIL.

Note on this clone: Other nucleotide sequences in the sample specify the same CDR3. The chain is built from TRBV20-1 and TRBJ2-7; D is ambiguous. Trimming shortened V by 3 bases and J by 3 bases, and 6 bases separated the two germline ends. The CDR3 spans 11 residues. CDR1 and CDR2 (germline): DFQATT, SNEGSKA (reference sequence). CDR3 loop: CSASRSYEQYF. In DNA, the CDR3 is TGCAGTGCTAGTCGGAGCTACGAGCAGTACTTC.

This chain links TRBV18 with TRBJ2-3; no clear D gene. Germline loops: CDR1 KGHSH, CDR2 LQKENI. This CDR3 region has 15 residues. Trimming left V 3 bases short and J 2 bases short, with 12 bases between. This chain's CDR3 is CASSPELPITDTQYF. The CDR3 DNA reads as TGTGCCAGCTCACCCGAACTCCCGATCACAGATACGCAGTATTTT.

The chain employs TRBV7-3 and TRBJ1-1; D may be TRBD1 (5 bases). Trimming cost V 5 bases and J 7 bases, with 11 bases left between them. Looked up from germline, CDR1 is SGHTA and CDR2 is FQGTGA. CDR3 length: 12 residues. In nucleotides, the CDR3 is TGTGCCAGCAGCGGACGGGACGGTGAAGCTTTCTTT. Translated, it gives CASSGRDGEAFF.

In this sample, this clone turned up a few times. J is TRBJ2-7 and V is TRBV7-3, with D hard to call. This CDR3 region has 13 residues. Germline V CDR1 and CDR2: SGHTA, FQGTGA. The germline V and J ends were trimmed by 5 bases and 8 bases, with 16 bases remaining between them. CDR3 in DNA: TGTGCCAGCAGCGAGGACCAGACCGCCCAGCAGTACTTC. Encoded protein: CASSEDQTAQQYF.

This sequence joins TRBV6-5 and TRBJ2-7, with TRBD1 as a possible D gene (6 bases). The CDR3 is 14 amino acids. Trimming took 5 bases from V and 2 from J, leaving 13 bases between them. Germline V CDR1 and CDR2: MNHEY, SVGAGI. The CDR3 nucleotides read TGTGCCAGCAGTGACAGGATGGATGCCTACGAGCAGTACTTC. Translated, it gives CASSDRMDAYEQYF.

The rearrangement joins TRBV5-1 to TRBJ2-3; D is ambiguous. From germline, CDR1 is SGHRS and CDR2 YFSETQ. This CDR3 is 17 amino acids long. Trimming shortened V by 0 bases and J by 4 bases, and 18 bases separated the two germline ends. The DNA of the CDR3 is TGCGCCAGCAGCTTGGGAGGCGCAGGTTCAATCGCAGATACGCAGTATTTT. This codes for CASSLGGAGSIADTQYF.

The chain combines TRBV6-4 with TRBJ1-1; D possibly corresponds to TRBD1 (5 bases). V was pared by 8 bases and J by 5 bases, with 24 bases between. This CDR3 is 16 amino acids long. Germline V gives CDR1 MRHNA, CDR2 SNTAGT. The CDR3 is CASGLGPRGKGTEAFF. DNA for the CDR3: TGTGCCAGCGGTCTGGGGCCGAGGGGCAAAGGTACTGAAGCTTTCTTT.

The table lists this clone with a count of one. The chain is built from TRBV6-5 and TRBJ1-2; 7 bases line up with TRBD1. Germline loops: CDR1 MNHEY, CDR2 SVGAGI. CDR3 length equals 14 residues. V trimming: 4 bases; J trimming: 6 bases; junction bases outside the gene matches: 8. In nucleotides, the CDR3 is TGTGCCAGCAGTTTCACCCGGGACAGAGATGGCTACACCTTC. The encoded protein is CASSFTRDRDGYTF.

The J gene is TRBJ2-3, the V gene TRBV5-1; 11 bases are a match to TRBD2. The germline V gene has CDR1 SGHRS and CDR2 YFSETQ. V lost 5 bases to trimming and J lost 6 bases; unmatched junction nucleotides: 11. The CDR3 contains 16 residues. The CDR3 nucleotides are TGCGCCAGCAGATATACTAGCGGGAGTGGGTTGGATACGCAGTATTTT. Protein: CASRYTSGSGLDTQYF. The variable domain in full, with the rest retrieved from reference TRBV5-1 and TRBJ2-3, is KAGVTQTPRYLIKTRGQQVTLSCSPISGHRSVSWYQQTPGQGLQFLFEYFSETQRNKGNFPGRFSGRQFSNSRSEMNVSTLELGDSALYLCASRYTSGSGLDTQYFGPGTRLTVL.

This clone was counted a few times. The V and J genes are TRBV4-1 and TRBJ1-4; D not certain. Germline CDR1 MGHRA, CDR2 YSYEKL. V was shortened by 3 bases and J by 5 bases, with 4 bases between the two germline ends. The CDR3 has 12 amino acids. The CDR3 loop is CASSQLNEKLFF. CDR3 coding DNA: TGCGCCAGCAGCCAGCTGAATGAAAAACTGTTTTTT.

This clone showed up just a few times. The chain uses TRBV19 and TRBJ1-1; maybe TRBD1 (6 bases). Per the germline V gene, CDR1 is LNHDA and CDR2 is SQIVND (reference sequence). The germline V and J ends were trimmed by 2 bases and 6 bases, with 13 bases remaining between them. CDR3 length: 14 residues. The CDR3 loop is CASSISSRGSEAFF. The CDR3 coding sequence is TGTGCCAGTAGTATATCTTCGAGGGGGTCTGAAGCTTTCTTT.

The table lists this clone with a count of one. The chain links TRBV14 to TRBJ2-2, with D perhaps assigned TRBD1 or TRBD2 (6 bases each). The CDR3 contains 11 residues. Trimming took off 5 bases at V and 9 bases at J, with 7 bases between the two ends. Germline lookup yields CDR1 SGHDN and CDR2 FVKESK. The CDR3 sequence is CASSGGRELFF. For the CDR3, the DNA is TGTGCCAGCAGCGGGGGGCGGGAGCTGTTTTTT.

This chain links TRBV2 with TRBJ1-1, with 9 bases identical to TRBD1. The CDR3 sequence is 17 residues long. From germline, CDR1 is SNHLY and CDR2 FYNNEI. Unmatched junction bases numbered 16, after V lost 10 bases and J lost 1 base. Here the CDR3 DNA reads TGTGCCAACAATTTACAGGGGGCCCTTTTGGAGAACACTGAAGCTTTCTTT. Amino acid sequence: CANNLQGALLENTEAFF.